The source of this T cell receptor (beta chain) is a study of identical twins. TCRdb analysed the 5' RACE reads with MiXCR anew, one entry per CDR3 protein. The sample yields 1.5 million to 2 million distinct CDR3 sequences, about 31% seen once. CDR3 length: 14 residues. The germline V gene has CDR1 SGHAT and CDR2 FQDESV (reference sequence). Trimming took 2 bases from V and 3 from J, leaving 10 bases between them. Sequencing input: cord blood. The TCR was taken from a newborn girl in good health. This chain links TRBV11-1 with TRBJ1-1; D gene ambiguous. CDR3 in amino acids: CASSLRIPDTEAFF. The CDR3 DNA sequence: TGTGCCAGCAGCTTAAGAATCCCGGACACTGAAGCTTTCTTT. Full variable domain (rest looked up from reference TRBV11-1 and TRBJ1-1): EAEVAQSPRYKITEKSQAVAFWCDPISGHATLYWYRQILGQGPELLVQFQDESVVDDSQLPKDRFSAERLKGVDSTLKIQPAELGDSAMYLCASSLRIPDTEAFFGQGTRLTVV.